Reported below is one T cell receptor beta chain. What it binds is unknown. V shed 4 bases and J 6 bases; nucleotides not matched to a gene: 3. CDR1 and CDR2 (germline): ENHRY, SYGVKD. This CDR3 region has 14 residues. The data are from a study of T cells in localized non-small cell lung cancer. Some clones are missing from TCRdb's copy, which holds only in-frame ones; the method was immunoSEQ multiplex PCR. The sample includes over 30,000 clones, 75% to 90% of them seen just once. Study outcomes and limitations: Adjacent lung held a median around 60 of the top 100 tumor clones. Heterogeneity cannot be ruled out, as sequencing used one tumor region only.

The chain joins TRBV10-3 to TRBJ2-3; 11 positions match TRBD1. The TCR was taken from a male donor at least 60 years old with stage II lung adenocarcinoma. Sequencing was performed on peripheral blood mononuclear cells, taken before any cancer treatment. DNA for the CDR3: TGTGCCATCAGTGGAGGGGACAGGGGGGATACGCAGTATTTT. Translating gives CAISGGDRGDTQYF.